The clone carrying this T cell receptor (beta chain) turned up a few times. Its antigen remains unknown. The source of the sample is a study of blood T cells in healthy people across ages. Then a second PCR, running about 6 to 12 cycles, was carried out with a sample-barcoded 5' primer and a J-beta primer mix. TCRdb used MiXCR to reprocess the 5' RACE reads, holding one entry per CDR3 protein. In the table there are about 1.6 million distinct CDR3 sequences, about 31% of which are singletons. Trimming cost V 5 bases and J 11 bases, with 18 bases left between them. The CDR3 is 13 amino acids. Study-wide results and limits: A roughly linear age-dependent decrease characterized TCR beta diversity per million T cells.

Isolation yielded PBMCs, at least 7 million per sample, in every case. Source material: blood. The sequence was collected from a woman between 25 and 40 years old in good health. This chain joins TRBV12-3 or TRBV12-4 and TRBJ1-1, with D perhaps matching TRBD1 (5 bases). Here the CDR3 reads CASSPSTDRGAFF. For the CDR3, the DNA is TGTGCCAGCAGTCCGTCGACAGACCGGGGGGCTTTCTTT.